The clone carrying this T cell receptor beta chain was observed many times. Primers included in the PCR were 60 Vbeta and 13 Jbeta primers. Libraries were prepared by immunoSEQ multiplex PCR; TCRdb keeps only in-frame clonotypes and omits some of them. The sample shows some 150,000 clones, about 77% of them seen only once. These data originate in a study of cytomegalovirus exposure and HLA in healthy donors. Sequencing was performed on PBMCs. The origin of this receptor is a woman aged 40-49 years in good health and CMV-seronegative.

The CDR3 reads CASSPGQGFGQPQHF. DNA for the CDR3: TGCGCCAGCAGCCCGGGACAGGGATTCGGGCAGCCCCAGCATTTT. The V call is TRBV4-3, the J call TRBJ1-5; 9 bases agree with TRBD1. CDR3 length: 15 residues. Unmatched junction bases numbered 8, after V lost 4 bases and J lost 7 bases. Germline V CDR1 and CDR2: LGHNA, YSLEER.